This T cell receptor beta chain stems from a study of T cell responses to AZD1222 COVID-19 vaccine. Study-wide results and caveats: Seropositive status at baseline applied to only six AZD1222 recipients. Most donors were white British, females outnumbered males, and clonal diversity was possibly underestimated.

Method: immunoSEQ multiplex PCR; TCRdb's copy keeps in-frame clones and lacks some. The table includes approximately 200,000 clones, approximately 93% detected once. This clone was detected only once. Antigen specificity is unknown. Germline CDR1 and CDR2: LGHDT and YNNKEL (reference sequence). The length of the CDR3 is 17 residues. The V gene end was trimmed by 4 bases and the J gene end by 1 base; junction bases not matched to a gene: 7. The material was peripheral blood, obtained 28 days after the second AZD1222 dose. The TCR originated in an adult who received the AZD1222 COVID-19 vaccine. V gene TRBV3-1 (or the pseudogene TRBV3-2) combines with J gene TRBJ2-2, with 9 bases matching TRBD1. The CDR3 is CASSPRPGQGNTGELFF. The CDR3 DNA follows: TGTGCCAGCAGCCCCAGACCGGGACAGGGGAACACCGGGGAGCTGTTTTTT.